Included here is one T cell receptor (beta chain) sequence, with context. The data were produced by immunoSEQ multiplex PCR, yet TCRdb's version contains in-frame clones alone and is incomplete. This table has 50,000 to 75,000 clones, 80% to 95% appearing once. The CDR3 has 12 amino acids. The V and J ends lost 6 bases and 7 bases respectively, with 12 bases between them. CDR1 is LNHDA, CDR2 SQIVND, per germline (reference sequence). The sample comes from a study of T cell changes during pregnancy in multiple sclerosis. J is TRBJ1-2 and V is TRBV19; no firm D call. The specimen comprised peripheral blood, sampled in the third trimester of pregnancy. The source is a female donor in good health, enrolled as a control in a pregnancy study. As DNA, the CDR3 is TGTGCCAGTAGGAGGCCCCGGGGTGGCTACACCTTC. As protein: CASRRPRGGYTF.